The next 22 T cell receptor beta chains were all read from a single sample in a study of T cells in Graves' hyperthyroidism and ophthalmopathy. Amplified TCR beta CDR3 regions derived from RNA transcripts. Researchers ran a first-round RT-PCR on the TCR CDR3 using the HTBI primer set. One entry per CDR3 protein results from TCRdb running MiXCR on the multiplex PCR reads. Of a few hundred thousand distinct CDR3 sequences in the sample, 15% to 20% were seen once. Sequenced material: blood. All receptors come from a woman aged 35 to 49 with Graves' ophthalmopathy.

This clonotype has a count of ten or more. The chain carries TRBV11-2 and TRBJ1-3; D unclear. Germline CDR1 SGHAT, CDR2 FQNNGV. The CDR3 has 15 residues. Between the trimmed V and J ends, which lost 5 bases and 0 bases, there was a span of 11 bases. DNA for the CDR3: TGTGCCAGCAGCAACCTGGACTTCTCTGGAAACACCATATATTTT. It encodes CASSNLDFSGNTIYF.

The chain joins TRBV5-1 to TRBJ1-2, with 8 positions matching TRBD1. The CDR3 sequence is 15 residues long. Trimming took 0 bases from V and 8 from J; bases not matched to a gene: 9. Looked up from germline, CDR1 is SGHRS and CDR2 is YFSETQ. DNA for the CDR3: TGCGCCAGCAGCTTGGCCCCTGGACAGGGTAGGGGCTACACCTTC. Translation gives CASSLAPGQGRGYTF.

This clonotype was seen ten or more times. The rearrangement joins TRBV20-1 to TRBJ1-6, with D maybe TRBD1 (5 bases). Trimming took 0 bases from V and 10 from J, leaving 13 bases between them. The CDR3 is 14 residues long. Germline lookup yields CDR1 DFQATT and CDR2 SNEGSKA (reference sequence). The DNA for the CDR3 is TGCAGTGCTAGAGAGATAAGGGGAGAATCACCCCTCCACTTT. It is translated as CSAREIRGESPLHF.

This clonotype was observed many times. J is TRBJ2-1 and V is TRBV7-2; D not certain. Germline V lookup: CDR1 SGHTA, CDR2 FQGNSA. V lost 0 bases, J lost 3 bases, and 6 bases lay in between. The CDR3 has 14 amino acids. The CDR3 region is CASSLAPGYNEQFF. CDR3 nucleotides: TGTGCCAGCAGCTTAGCCCCAGGCTACAATGAGCAGTTCTTC.

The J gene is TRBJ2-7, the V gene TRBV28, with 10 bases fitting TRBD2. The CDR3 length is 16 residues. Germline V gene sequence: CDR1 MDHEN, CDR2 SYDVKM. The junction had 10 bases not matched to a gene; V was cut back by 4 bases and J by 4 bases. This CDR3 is CASSSPSGGGWYEQYF. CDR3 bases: TGTGCCAGCAGTTCCCCAAGCGGGGGGGGATGGTACGAGCAGTACTTC.

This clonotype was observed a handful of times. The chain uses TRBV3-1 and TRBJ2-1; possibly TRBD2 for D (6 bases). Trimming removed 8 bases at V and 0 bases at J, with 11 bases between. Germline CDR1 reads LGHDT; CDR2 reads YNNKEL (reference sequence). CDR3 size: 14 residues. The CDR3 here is CASAGISSYNEQFF. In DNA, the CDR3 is TGTGCCAGCGCGGGGATTAGCTCCTACAATGAGCAGTTCTTC.

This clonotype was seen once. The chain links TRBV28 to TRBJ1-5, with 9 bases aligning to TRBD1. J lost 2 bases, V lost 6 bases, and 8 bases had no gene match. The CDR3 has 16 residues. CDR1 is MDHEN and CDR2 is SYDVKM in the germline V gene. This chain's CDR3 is CASSNTGQGRNQPQHF. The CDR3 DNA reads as TGTGCCAGCAGCAATACGGGACAGGGACGCAATCAGCCCCAGCATTTT.

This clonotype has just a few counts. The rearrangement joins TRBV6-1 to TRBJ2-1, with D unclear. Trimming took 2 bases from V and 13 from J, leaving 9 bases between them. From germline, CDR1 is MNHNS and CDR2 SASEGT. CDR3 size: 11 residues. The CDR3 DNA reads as TGTGCCAGCAGTGAAAGGCTCCCTCAGTTCTTC. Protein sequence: CASSERLPQFF.

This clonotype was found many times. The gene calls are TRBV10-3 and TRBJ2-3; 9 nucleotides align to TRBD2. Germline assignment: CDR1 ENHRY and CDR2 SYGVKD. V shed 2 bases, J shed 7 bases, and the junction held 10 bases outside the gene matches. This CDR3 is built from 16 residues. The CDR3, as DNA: TGTGCCATCAGTGAGGAGCTAGCGGGGAGAGGGAATACGCAGTATTTT. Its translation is CAISEELAGRGNTQYF.

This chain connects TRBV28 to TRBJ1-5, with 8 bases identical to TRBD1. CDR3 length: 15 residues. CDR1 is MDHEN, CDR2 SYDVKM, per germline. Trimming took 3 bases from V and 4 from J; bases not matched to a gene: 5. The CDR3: CASSLPGQGNQPQHF. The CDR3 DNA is TGTGCCAGCAGTTTGCCAGGACAGGGAAATCAGCCCCAGCATTTT.

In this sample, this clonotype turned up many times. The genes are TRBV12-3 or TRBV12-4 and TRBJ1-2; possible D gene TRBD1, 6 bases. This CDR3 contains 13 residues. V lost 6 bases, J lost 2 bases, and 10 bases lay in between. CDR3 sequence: CASRRTENYGYTF. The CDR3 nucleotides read TGTGCCAGCAGACGGACAGAGAACTATGGCTACACCTTC.

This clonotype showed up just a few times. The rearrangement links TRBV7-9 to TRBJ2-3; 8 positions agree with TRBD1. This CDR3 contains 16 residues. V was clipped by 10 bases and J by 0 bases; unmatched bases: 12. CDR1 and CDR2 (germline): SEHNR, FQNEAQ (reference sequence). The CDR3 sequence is CAIPEEGQGSTDTQYF. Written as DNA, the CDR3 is TGTGCCATCCCCGAAGAAGGACAGGGAAGCACAGATACGCAGTATTTT.

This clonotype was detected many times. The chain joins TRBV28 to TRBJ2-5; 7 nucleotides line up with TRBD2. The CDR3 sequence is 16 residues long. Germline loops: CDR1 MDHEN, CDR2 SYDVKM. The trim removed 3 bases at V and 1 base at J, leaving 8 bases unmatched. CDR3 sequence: CASSFVGLIPQETQYF. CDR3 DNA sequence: TGTGCCAGCAGTTTCGTGGGACTAATCCCCCAAGAGACCCAGTACTTC. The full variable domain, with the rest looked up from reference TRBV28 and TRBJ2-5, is DVKVTQSSRYLVKRTGEKVFLECVQDMDHENMFWYRQDPGLGLRLIYFSYDVKMKEKGDIPEGYSVSREKKERFSLILESASTNQTSMYLCASSFVGLIPQETQYFGPGTRLLVL.

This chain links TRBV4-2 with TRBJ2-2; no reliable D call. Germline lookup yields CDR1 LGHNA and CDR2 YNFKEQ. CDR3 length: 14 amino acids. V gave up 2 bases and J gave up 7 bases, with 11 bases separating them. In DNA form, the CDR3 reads TGTGCCAGCAGCCAAATGTTGCTGCTCGGGGAGCTGTTTTTT. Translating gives CASSQMLLLGELFF.

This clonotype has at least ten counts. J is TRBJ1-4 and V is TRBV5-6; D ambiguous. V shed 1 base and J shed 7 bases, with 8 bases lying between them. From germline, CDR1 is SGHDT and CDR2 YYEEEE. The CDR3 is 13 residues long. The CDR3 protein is CASSLIAGEKLFF. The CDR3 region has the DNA TGTGCCAGCAGCTTGATCGCAGGTGAAAAACTGTTTTTT.

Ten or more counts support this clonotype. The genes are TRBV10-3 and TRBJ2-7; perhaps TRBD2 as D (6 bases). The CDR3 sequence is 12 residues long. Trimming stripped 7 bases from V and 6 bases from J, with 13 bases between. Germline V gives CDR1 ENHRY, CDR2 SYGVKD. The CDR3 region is CAITGGTTEQYF. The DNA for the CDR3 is TGTGCCATCACGGGCGGGACCACCGAGCAGTACTTC.

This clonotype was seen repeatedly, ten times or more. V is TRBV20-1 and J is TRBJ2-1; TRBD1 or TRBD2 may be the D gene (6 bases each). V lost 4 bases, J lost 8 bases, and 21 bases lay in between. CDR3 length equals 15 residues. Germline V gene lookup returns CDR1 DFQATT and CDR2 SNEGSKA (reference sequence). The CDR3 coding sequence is TGCAGTGCTAAAGGTCCTAGAGGGGGGTTGGATGAGCAGTTCTTC. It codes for CSAKGPRGGLDEQFF.

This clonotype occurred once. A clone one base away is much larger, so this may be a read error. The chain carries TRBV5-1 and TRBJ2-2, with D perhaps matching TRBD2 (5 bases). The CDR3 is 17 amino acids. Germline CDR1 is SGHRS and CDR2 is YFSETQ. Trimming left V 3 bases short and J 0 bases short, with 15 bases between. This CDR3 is CASSSTPDGANTGELFF. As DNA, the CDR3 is TGCGCCAGCAGCTCTACGCCGGACGGGGCGAACACCGGGGAGCTGTTTTTT.

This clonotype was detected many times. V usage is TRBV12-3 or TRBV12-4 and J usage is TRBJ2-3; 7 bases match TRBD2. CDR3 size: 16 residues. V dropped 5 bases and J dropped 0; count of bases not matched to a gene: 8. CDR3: CASSTYSGPSTDTQYF. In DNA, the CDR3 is TGTGCCAGCAGTACATATAGCGGGCCTAGCACAGATACGCAGTATTTT.

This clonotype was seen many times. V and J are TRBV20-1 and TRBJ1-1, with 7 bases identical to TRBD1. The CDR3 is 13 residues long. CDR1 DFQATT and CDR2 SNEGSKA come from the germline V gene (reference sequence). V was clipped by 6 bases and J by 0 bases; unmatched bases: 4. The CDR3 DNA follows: TGCAGTGCACGGACAGGCCTGAACACTGAAGCTTTCTTT. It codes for CSARTGLNTEAFF.

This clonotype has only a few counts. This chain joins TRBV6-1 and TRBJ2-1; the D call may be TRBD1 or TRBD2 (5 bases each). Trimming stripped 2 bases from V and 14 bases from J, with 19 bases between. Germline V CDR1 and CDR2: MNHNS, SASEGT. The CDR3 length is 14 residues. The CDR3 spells CASSEYDEGKTEFF. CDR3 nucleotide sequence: TGTGCCAGCAGTGAATACGATGAGGGGAAGACGGAGTTCTTC.

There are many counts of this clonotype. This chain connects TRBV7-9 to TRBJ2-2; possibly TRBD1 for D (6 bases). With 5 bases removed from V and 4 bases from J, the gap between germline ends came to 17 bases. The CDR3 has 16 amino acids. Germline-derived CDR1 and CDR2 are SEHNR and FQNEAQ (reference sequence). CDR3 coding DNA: TGTGCCAGCAGCCGTAACACAGGGATCAGCACCGGGGAGCTGTTTTTT. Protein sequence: CASSRNTGISTGELFF.